Sequencing of this T cell receptor (beta chain) was carried out in a study of T cells in localized non-small cell lung cancer. TCRdb keeps only in-frame clones here, not all; method: immunoSEQ multiplex PCR. Counted here are about 52,000 clones, around 84% occurring once; the ten biggest clones make up 15% to 20%. Per the germline V gene, CDR1 is SNHLY and CDR2 is FYNNEI. The V segment lost 6 bases and the J segment 6 bases; nucleotides outside the gene matches: 17. The CDR3 covers 16 residues. This chain connects TRBV2 to TRBJ2-7, with 7 nucleotides matching TRBD2. Material: PBMCs, obtained before any cancer treatment. This clonotype originated in a female donor with stage II lung adenocarcinoma. The CDR3: CASSYNKLAPNPEQYF. CDR3 DNA: TGTGCCAGCAGCTACAACAAACTAGCGCCAAATCCCGAGCAGTACTTC.